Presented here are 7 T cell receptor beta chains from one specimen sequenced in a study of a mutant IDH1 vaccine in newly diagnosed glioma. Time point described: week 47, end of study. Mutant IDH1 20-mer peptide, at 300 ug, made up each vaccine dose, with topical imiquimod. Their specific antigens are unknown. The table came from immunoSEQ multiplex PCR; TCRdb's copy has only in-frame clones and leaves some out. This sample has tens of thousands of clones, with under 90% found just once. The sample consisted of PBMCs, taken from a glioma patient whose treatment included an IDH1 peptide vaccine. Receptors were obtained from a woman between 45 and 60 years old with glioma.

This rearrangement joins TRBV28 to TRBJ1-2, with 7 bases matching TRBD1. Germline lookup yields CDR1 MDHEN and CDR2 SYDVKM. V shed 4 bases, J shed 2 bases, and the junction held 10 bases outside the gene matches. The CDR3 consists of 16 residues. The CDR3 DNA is TGTGCCAGCAGTTCCCTCGACAGGGCCCTAAACTATGGCTACACCTTC. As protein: CASSSLDRALNYGYTF.

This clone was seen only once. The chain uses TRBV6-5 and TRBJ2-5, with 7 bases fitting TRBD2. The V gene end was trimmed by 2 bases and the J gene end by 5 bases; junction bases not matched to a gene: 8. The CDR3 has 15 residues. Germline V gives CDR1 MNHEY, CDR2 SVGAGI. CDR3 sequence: CASSYGPGGFETQYF. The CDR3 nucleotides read TGTGCCAGCAGTTACGGGCCCGGGGGGTTTGAGACCCAGTACTTC.

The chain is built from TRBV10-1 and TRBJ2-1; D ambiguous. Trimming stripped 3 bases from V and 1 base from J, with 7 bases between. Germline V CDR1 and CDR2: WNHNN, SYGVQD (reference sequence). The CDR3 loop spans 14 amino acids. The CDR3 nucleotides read TGCGCCAGCAGTGACTGGGGATCCTACAATGAGCAGTTCTTC. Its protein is CASSDWGSYNEQFF.

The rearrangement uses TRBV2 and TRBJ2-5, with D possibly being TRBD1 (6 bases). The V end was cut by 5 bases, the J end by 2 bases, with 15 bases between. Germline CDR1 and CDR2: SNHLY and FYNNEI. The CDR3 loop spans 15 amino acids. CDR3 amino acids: CASSSTQGRQETQYF. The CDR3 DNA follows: TGTGCCAGCAGTTCAACACAGGGACGGCAAGAGACCCAGTACTTC.

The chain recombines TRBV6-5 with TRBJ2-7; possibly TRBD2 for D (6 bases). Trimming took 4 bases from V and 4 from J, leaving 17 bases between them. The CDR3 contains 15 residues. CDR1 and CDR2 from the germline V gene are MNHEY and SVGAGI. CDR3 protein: CASSSLGTSTYEQYF. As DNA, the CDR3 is TGTGCCAGCAGTTCTTTGGGGACTTCAACTTACGAGCAGTACTTC.

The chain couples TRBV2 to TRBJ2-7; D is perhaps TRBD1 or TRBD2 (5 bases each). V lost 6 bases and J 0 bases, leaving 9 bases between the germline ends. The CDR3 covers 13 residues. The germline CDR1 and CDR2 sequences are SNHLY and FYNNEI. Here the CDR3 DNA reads TGTGCCAGCAGACCGGGACCCTCCTACGAGCAGTACTTC. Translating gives CASRPGPSYEQYF.

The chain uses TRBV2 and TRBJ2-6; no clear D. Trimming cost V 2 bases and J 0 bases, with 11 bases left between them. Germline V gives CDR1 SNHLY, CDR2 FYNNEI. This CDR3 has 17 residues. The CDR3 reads CASSEIWASSGANVLTF. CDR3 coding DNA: TGTGCCAGCAGTGAAATTTGGGCAAGCTCTGGGGCCAACGTCCTGACTTTC. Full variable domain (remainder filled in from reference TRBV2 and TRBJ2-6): EPEVTQTPSHQVTQMGQEVILRCVPISNHLYFYWYRQILGQKVEFLVSFYNNEISEKSEIFDDQFSVERPDGSNFTLKIRSTKLEDSAMYFCASSEIWASSGANVLTFGAGSRLTVL.